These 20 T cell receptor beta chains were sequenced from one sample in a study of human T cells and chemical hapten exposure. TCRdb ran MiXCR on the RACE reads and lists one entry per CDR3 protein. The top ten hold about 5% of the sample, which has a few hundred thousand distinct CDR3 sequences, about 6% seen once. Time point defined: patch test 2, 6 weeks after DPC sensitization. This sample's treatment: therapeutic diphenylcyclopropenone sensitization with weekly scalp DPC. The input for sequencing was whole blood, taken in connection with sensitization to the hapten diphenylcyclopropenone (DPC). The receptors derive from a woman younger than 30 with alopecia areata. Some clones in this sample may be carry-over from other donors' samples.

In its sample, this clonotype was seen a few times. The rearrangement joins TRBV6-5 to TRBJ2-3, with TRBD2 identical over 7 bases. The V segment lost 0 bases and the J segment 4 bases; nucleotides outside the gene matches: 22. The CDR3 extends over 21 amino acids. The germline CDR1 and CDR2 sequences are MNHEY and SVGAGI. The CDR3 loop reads CASSYSKIRFGGRGAPDTQYF. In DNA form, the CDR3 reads TGTGCCAGCAGTTACTCGAAGATTCGTTTTGGGGGGAGGGGTGCACCAGATACGCAGTATTTT.

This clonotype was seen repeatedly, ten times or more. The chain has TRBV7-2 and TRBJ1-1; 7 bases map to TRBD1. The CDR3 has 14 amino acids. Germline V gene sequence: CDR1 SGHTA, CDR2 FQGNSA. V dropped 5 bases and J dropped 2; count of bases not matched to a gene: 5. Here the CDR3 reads CASSIGTVNTEAFF. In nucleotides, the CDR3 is TGTGCCAGCAGCATCGGGACAGTTAACACTGAAGCTTTCTTT.

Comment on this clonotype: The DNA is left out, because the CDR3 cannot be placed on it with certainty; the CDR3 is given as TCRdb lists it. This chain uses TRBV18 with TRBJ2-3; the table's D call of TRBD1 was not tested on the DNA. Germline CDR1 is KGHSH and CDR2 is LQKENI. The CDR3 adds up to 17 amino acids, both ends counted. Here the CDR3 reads CASSPPGTGFFGDTQYF.

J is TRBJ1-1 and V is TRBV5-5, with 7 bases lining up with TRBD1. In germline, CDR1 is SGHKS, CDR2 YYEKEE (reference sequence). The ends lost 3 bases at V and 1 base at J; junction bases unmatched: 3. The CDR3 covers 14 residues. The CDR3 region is CASSYWTGNTEAFF. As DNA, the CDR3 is TGTGCCAGCAGCTACTGGACAGGGAACACTGAAGCTTTCTTT.

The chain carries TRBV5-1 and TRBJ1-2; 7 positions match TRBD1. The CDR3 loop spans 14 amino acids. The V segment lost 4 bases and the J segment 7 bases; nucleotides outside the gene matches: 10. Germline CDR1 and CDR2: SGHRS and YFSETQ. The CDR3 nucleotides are TGCGCCAGCAGCCCCCAAACAGGGGAGGCTGGCTACACCTTC. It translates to CASSPQTGEAGYTF. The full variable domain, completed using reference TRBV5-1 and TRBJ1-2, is KAGVTQTPRYLIKTRGQQVTLSCSPISGHRSVSWYQQTPGQGLQFLFEYFSETQRNKGNFPGRFSGRQFSNSRSEMNVSTLELGDSALYLCASSPQTGEAGYTFGSGTRLTVV.

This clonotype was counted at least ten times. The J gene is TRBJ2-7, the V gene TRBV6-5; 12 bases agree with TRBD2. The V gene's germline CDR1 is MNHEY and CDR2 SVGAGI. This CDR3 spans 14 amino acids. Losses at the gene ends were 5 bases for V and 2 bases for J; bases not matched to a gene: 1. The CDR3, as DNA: TGTGCCAGCAGTACTAGCGGGGGGCCCTACGAGCAGTACTTC. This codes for CASSTSGGPYEQYF.

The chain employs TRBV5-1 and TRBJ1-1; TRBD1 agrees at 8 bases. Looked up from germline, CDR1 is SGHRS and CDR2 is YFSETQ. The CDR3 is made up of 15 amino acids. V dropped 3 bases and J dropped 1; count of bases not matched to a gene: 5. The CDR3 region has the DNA TGCGCCAGCAGCTGGTCAGGGGGCGAGAACACTGAAGCTTTCTTT. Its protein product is CASSWSGGENTEAFF.

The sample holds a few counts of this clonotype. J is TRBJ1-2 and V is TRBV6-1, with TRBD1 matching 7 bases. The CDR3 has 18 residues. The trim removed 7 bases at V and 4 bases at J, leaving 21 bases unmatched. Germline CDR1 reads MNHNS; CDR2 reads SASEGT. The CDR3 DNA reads TGTGCCAGCAACCCCTCGTCCCAGCCGGCAGGGGGAAGCTATGGCTACACCTTC. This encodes CASNPSSQPAGGSYGYTF.

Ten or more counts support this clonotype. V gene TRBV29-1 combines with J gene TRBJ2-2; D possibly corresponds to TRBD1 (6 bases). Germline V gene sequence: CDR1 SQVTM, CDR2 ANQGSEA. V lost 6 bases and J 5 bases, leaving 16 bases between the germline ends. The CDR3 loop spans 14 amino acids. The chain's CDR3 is CSVARDTTTGELFF. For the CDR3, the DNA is TGCAGCGTAGCCCGGGACACCACGACCGGGGAGCTGTTTTTT.

The CDR3 region has the DNA TGTGCCAGCAGTTATTCGCGACTAGCGGGGGGCCTCACAGATACGCAGTATTTT. This sequence encodes CASSYSRLAGGLTDTQYF. The genes are TRBV6-2 or TRBV6-3 and TRBJ2-3; TRBD2 matches 13 bases. This CDR3 is built from 18 residues. V lost 3 bases to trimming and J lost 2 bases; unmatched junction nucleotides: 8. The germline V gene has CDR1 MNHEY and CDR2 SVGEGT.

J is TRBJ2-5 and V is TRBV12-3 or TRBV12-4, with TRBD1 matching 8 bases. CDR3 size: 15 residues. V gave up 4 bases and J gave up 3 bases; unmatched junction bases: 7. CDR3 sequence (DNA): TGTGCCAGCAGTTCCGGGACAGGAGCTAAAGAGACCCAGTACTTC. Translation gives CASSSGTGAKETQYF.

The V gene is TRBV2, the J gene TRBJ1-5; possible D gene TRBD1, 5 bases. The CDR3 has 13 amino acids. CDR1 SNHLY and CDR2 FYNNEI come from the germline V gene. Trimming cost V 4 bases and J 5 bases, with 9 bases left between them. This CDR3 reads CASSVRGYQPQHF. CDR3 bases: TGTGCCAGCAGTGTTAGGGGTTATCAGCCCCAGCATTTT.

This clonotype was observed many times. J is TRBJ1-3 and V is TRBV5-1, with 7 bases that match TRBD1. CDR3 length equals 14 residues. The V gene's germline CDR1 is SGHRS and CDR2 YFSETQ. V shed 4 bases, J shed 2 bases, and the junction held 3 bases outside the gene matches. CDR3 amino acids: CASSPGTAGNTIYF. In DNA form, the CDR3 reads TGCGCCAGCAGCCCTGGGACAGCTGGAAACACCATATATTTT. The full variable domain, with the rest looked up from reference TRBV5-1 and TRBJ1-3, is KAGVTQTPRYLIKTRGQQVTLSCSPISGHRSVSWYQQTPGQGLQFLFEYFSETQRNKGNFPGRFSGRQFSNSRSEMNVSTLELGDSALYLCASSPGTAGNTIYFGEGSWLTVV.

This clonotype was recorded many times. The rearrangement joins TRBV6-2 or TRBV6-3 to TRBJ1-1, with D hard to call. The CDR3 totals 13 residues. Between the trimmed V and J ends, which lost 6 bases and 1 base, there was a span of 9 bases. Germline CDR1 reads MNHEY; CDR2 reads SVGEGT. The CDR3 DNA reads TGTGCCAGCAGCGCTACAGCGAACACTGAAGCTTTCTTT. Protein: CASSATANTEAFF.

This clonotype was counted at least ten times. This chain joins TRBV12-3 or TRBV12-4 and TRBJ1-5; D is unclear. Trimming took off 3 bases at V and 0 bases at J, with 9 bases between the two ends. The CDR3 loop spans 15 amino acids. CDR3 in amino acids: CASSFRSNSNQPQHF. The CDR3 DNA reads TGTGCCAGCAGTTTCAGATCGAATAGCAATCAGCCCCAGCATTTT.

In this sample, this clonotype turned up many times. In nucleotides, the CDR3 is TGTGCCAGCAGCCAAGATCGTTCGGGGGGCGCGAGTGGCTACACCTTC. It specifies CASSQDRSGGASGYTF. The V gene is TRBV4-2, the J gene TRBJ1-2, with a weak D call TRBD1 (6 bases). Germline V gene sequence: CDR1 LGHNA, CDR2 YNFKEQ. The V and J ends lost 0 bases and 7 bases respectively, with 18 bases between them. There are 16 residues in the CDR3.

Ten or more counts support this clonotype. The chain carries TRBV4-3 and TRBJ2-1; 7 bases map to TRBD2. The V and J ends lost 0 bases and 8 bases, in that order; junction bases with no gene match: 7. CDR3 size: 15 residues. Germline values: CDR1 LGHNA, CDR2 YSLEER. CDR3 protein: CASSQEMRGFDEQFF. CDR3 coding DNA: TGCGCCAGCAGCCAAGAGATGCGGGGGTTTGATGAGCAGTTCTTC.

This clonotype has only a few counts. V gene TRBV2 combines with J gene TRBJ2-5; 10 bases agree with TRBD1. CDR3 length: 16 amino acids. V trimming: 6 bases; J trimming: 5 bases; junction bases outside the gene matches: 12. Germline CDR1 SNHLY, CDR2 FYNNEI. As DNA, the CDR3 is TGTGCCAGCAGAACCCGGACGACAGGGGGCTGGGAGACCCAGTACTTC. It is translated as CASRTRTTGGWETQYF.

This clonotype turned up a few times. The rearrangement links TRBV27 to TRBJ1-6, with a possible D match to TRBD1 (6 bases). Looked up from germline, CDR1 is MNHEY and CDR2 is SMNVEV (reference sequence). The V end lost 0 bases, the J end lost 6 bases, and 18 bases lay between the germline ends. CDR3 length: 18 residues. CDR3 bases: TGTGCCAGCAGTTTATCCTATAGACAGGACACACTTAATTCACCCCTCCACTTT. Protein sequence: CASSLSYRQDTLNSPLHF.

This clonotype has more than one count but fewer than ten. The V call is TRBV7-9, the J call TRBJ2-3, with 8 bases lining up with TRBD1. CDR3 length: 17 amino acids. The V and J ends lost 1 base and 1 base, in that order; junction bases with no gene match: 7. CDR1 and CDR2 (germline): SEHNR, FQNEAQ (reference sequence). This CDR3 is CASSLGGTGKGTDTQYF. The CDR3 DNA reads TGTGCCAGCAGCTTAGGCGGGACAGGAAAGGGCACAGATACGCAGTATTTT. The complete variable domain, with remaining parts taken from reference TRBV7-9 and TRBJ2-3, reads DTGVSQNPRHKITKRGQNVTFRCDPISEHNRLYWYRQTLGQGPEFLTYFQNEAQLEKSRLLSDRFSAERPKGSFSTLEIQRTEQGDSAMYLCASSLGGTGKGTDTQYFGPGTRLTVL.